These 32 T cell receptor beta chains originate from one sample sequenced in a study of tumor and adjacent non-tumor tissue in lung cancer. A modified ARM-PCR protocol with three rounds of nested PCR amplified TCRbeta. TCRdb used MiXCR to reprocess the multiplex PCR reads, holding one entry per CDR3 protein. This sample has approximately 80,000 distinct CDR3 sequences, with approximately 81% found just once. This sample's RNA came from whole unsorted tissue. The normal lung tissue was taken more than 3 cm from the tumor edge. Input material: distant non-tumor lung tissue. These receptors all come from a man in his sixties with non-small cell lung cancer.

A remark on this clonotype: At one boundary the junction diverges from the germline segment, which might be a read error. The chain has TRBV11-2 and TRBJ2-5; 12 nucleotides agree with TRBD2. Germline values: CDR1 SGHAT, CDR2 FQNNGV. There are 17 residues in the CDR3. The CDR3 protein is CAGSLDRGLAGRETQYF. CDR3 in DNA: TGTGCCGGCAGCTTAGATCGCGGACTAGCGGGACGAGAGACCCAGTACTTC.

Regarding this clonotype: An end of the junction differs from the germline gene, which may be a read error. The chain joins TRBV11-2 to TRBJ1-6; TRBD1 might be the D (6 bases). This CDR3 contains 15 residues. Germline CDR1 reads SGHAT; CDR2 reads FQNNGV. CDR3 in DNA: TGTGCCAGCAGGTTAGGAGGGGACAATAATTCAGCACTCCACTTT. Its protein product is CASRLGGDNNSALHF.

Details on this clonotype: At one boundary the junction diverges from the germline segment, which might be a read error. The chain couples TRBV18 to TRBJ2-5; 10 bases line up with TRBD2. Germline lookup yields CDR1 KGHSH and CDR2 LQKENI. CDR3 length: 16 residues. The CDR3 DNA reads TGTACCAGCTCACCACCGGGACTAGCGAGAGATGAGACCCAGTACTTC. Amino acid sequence: CTSSPPGLARDETQYF.

For this clonotype: The junction differs from germline at one of its ends, possibly a read error. This sequence joins TRBV11-2 and TRBJ2-5; 7 positions match TRBD1. Germline lookup yields CDR1 SGHAT and CDR2 FQNNGV. The CDR3 contains 14 residues. The CDR3 loop reads CASSTGQVQESQYF. In DNA form, the CDR3 reads TGTGCTAGCAGTACTGGACAGGTCCAAGAGAGCCAGTACTTC.

This clonotype was counted many times. The chain employs TRBV6-5 and TRBJ1-2; D is uncertain. CDR3 length: 13 residues. Germline V gives CDR1 MNHEY, CDR2 SVGAGI. Trimming took off 0 bases at V and 5 bases at J, with 7 bases between the two ends. CDR3 protein: CASSYSGLYGYTF. The CDR3 nucleotides read TGTGCCAGCAGTTACTCTGGCTTATATGGCTACACCTTC.

On this clonotype itself: Since no conserved phenylalanine or tryptophan closes the CDR3, a read error is the likely cause. Here the CDR3 reads CASSETRASSQGGYTY. The CDR3 coding sequence is TGTGCCAGCAGTGAAACCCGGGCCAGTTCCCAAGGGGGTTACACCTAC. The chain couples TRBV2 to TRBJ1-2, with D possibly matching TRBD1 (6 bases). The CDR3 has 16 amino acids. Germline lookup yields CDR1 SNHLY and CDR2 FYNNEI. V lost 2 bases and J lost 11, with 24 bases in between.

V gene TRBV29-1 combines with J gene TRBJ1-2, with unresolved D. The CDR3 is 15 amino acids. Germline V gives CDR1 SQVTM, CDR2 ANQGSEA. V dropped 1 base and J dropped 7 bases, with 19 bases sitting between them. The CDR3 nucleotides are TGCAGCGTTGAAGCCATGGACGGGGTTCAAGGTGGCTACACCTTC. Translating gives CSVEAMDGVQGGYTF. Together with reference TRBV29-1 and TRBJ1-2, the CDR3 gives the full variable domain: SAVISQKPSRDICQRGTSLTIQCQVDSQVTMMFWYRQQPGQSLTLIATANQGSEATYESGFVIDKFPISRPNLTFSTLTVSNMSPEDSSIYLCSVEAMDGVQGGYTFGSGTRLTVV.

As regards this clonotype: The junction and the germline gene differ at one end; a read error may be behind it. V and J are TRBV11-3 and TRBJ2-3, with D maybe TRBD2 (6 bases). CDR1 SGHNT and CDR2 YENEEA come from the germline V gene. This CDR3 has 17 residues. Here the CDR3 reads CVSSPGLGVGGTDTQYF. The CDR3 DNA sequence: TGTGTCAGCAGTCCCGGCCTGGGAGTGGGAGGAACAGATACGCAGTATTTT.

The rearrangement joins TRBV27 to TRBJ1-6; D is unresolved. The CDR3 spans 16 residues. Germline CDR1 MNHEY, CDR2 SMNVEV (reference sequence). Trimming stripped 5 bases from V and 10 bases from J, with 21 bases between. CDR3 amino acids: CASSTIGTVLPSPLHF. The CDR3 region has the DNA TGTGCCAGCAGTACAATCGGAACAGTGCTCCCCTCACCCCTCCACTTT.

The rearrangement joins TRBV6-5 to TRBJ2-3; unclear D gene. CDR1 is MNHEY, CDR2 SVGAGI, per germline. V was clipped by 6 bases and J by 12 bases, with 16 bases between them. This CDR3 has 12 amino acids. The DNA of the CDR3 is TGTGCCAGCAGCGCACGCACATGTACACAGTATTTT. Translated: CASSARTCTQYF.

As regards this clonotype: One end of the junction is discordant with germline, which a read error may explain. The chain carries TRBV29-1 and TRBJ2-5, with 9 bases that match TRBD2. From germline, CDR1 is SQVTM and CDR2 ANQGSEA. CDR3 length equals 14 residues. The CDR3 sequence: CNVIGAGGGETQYF. The CDR3 DNA reads as TGCAACGTTATTGGAGCGGGAGGTGGAGAGACCCAGTACTTC.

For this clonotype: At one of its ends the junction is not consistent with the germline gene, which may arise from a read error. The V and J genes are TRBV7-6 and TRBJ2-3; 9 nucleotides align to TRBD1. CDR1 SGHVS and CDR2 FNYEAQ come from the germline V gene. CDR3 size: 16 residues. The DNA of the CDR3 is TGTGCCAGCAGCCCAAGACAGGGGGGTAGCACAGATAGGCAGTATTTT. Its translation: CASSPRQGGSTDRQYF.

Details on this clonotype: A junction end diverges from the germline sequence, so it may reflect a read error. This chain connects TRBV6-5 to TRBJ1-2; no clear D. CDR1 and CDR2 (germline): MNHEY, SVGAGI. The length of the CDR3 is 17 residues. The CDR3, as DNA: TGTTCCACCAGTTCACCTGGACGGAGAGCGACTAACTATGGCTACACTTTC. It codes for CSTSSPGRRATNYGYTF.

Worth noting for this clonotype: Germline and junction disagree at one end, which may indicate a read error. The rearrangement links TRBV20-1 to TRBJ2-4; 8 nucleotides match TRBD2. There are 14 residues in the CDR3. Germline loops: CDR1 DFQATT, CDR2 SNEGSKA (reference sequence). CDR3 nucleotide sequence: TGCAGTGCACGGACTAGCAGGAGGGGAAACAATCAGTACTTC. The encoded protein is CSARTSRRGNNQYF.

In regard to this clonotype: The junction differs from germline at one of its ends, possibly a read error. The V gene is TRBV11-3, the J gene TRBJ2-2; 9 bases agree with TRBD2. This CDR3 spans 18 amino acids. Germline V gives CDR1 SGHNT, CDR2 YENEEA. CDR3 region: CSSSSRGAGGYKAGEMFF. Here the CDR3 DNA reads TGTTCCAGCAGCTCTCGGGGAGCGGGAGGATACAAAGCCGGGGAGATGTTTTTT.

Comments on this clonotype: This may arise from a read error, as a much more abundant clone is one base away. The chain carries TRBV30 and TRBJ2-1; tentative D call: TRBD2 (6 bases). CDR3 length: 14 residues. Per the germline V gene, CDR1 is GTSNPN and CDR2 is SVGIG (reference sequence). CDR3: CAWERGSGYNEKFF. The CDR3 region has the DNA TGTGCCTGGGAACGGGGTAGCGGTTACAATGAGAAGTTCTTC.

With respect to this clonotype: This may come from a read error, since a much larger clone is one base off. The rearrangement uses TRBV6-2 or TRBV6-3 and TRBJ2-1; 8 nucleotides match TRBD2. The CDR3 spans 16 residues. J gave up 10 bases and V 1 base, and 12 bases lay outside the gene matches. The V gene's germline CDR1 is MNHEY and CDR2 SVGEGT. CDR3 sequence: CASSYLLAGPLKEQFF. The CDR3 DNA is TGTGCCAGCAGTTACTTGCTAGCGGGTCCTCTGAAAGAGCAGTTCTTC.

In regard to this clonotype: At one end, the junction sequence differs from germline, possibly due to a read error. The chain links TRBV20-1 to TRBJ2-7; D ambiguous. Per germline, CDR1 DFQATT and CDR2 SNEGSKA (reference sequence). This CDR3 is built from 12 residues. The CDR3 sequence is CIASAVTCEQYF. CDR3 in DNA: TGCATTGCTAGTGCGGTCACATGCGAGCAGTACTTC.

Comment on this clonotype: A much bigger clone sits one base away, suggesting this may be a read error. The genes are TRBV11-2 and TRBJ1-5; no firm D call. Per germline, CDR1 SGHAT and CDR2 FQNNGV. The CDR3 length is 15 residues. CDR3 nucleotides: TGTGCCAGCAGCTTTGATGGATTGAGCAATCAGCCCAAGCATTTT. Residues: CASSFDGLSNQPKHF.

Details on this clonotype: The junction departs from the called germline gene at one end, perhaps through a read error. CDR3 sequence reads: CTSSAGTDTQYF. DNA for the CDR3: TGTACCAGCAGCGCGGGCACAGATACCCAGTATTTT. This chain links TRBV6-5 with TRBJ2-3; a weak D match, TRBD2 (5 bases). The CDR3 extends over 12 amino acids. Germline CDR1 reads MNHEY; CDR2 reads SVGAGI.

The chain recombines TRBV28 with TRBJ1-4; D not certain. This CDR3 contains 14 residues. The germline V and J ends were trimmed by 3 bases and 8 bases, with 13 bases remaining between them. The V gene's germline CDR1 is MDHEN and CDR2 SYDVKM. In DNA, the CDR3 is TGTGCCAGCAGTTTCCCCCATGGTCACGAAAAACTGTTTTTT. It translates to CASSFPHGHEKLFF.

Remarks on this clonotype: Germline is not matched at one junction end, which may reflect a read error. The chain couples TRBV7-9 to TRBJ2-4; the D gene is possibly TRBD1 (5 bases). Germline V CDR1 and CDR2: SEHNR, FQNEAQ (reference sequence). The CDR3 is made up of 14 amino acids. The CDR3 sequence is CANSLGAGINIQYF. The CDR3, as DNA: TGTGCCAACAGCTTAGGGGCAGGGATTAACATTCAGTACTTC. The full variable domain, in which reference TRBV7-9 and TRBJ2-4 provide the parts outside the CDR3, is DTGVSQNPRHKITKRGQNVTFRCDPISEHNRLYWYRQTLGQGPEFLTYFQNEAQLEKSRLLSDRFSAERPKGSFSTLEIQRTEQGDSAMYLCANSLGAGINIQYFGAGTRLSVL.

As regards this clonotype: A single base separates this from a much larger clone, so it may be a read error. The V gene is TRBV10-2, the J gene TRBJ2-7; weak D call: TRBD2 (5 bases). This CDR3 comprises 13 residues. Germline loops: CDR1 WSHSY, CDR2 SAAADI. V was clipped by 4 bases and J by 3 bases, with 10 bases between them. Here the CDR3 DNA reads TGCGCCAGCAGTGGGGTTAGCGTCTACGAGCAGTACTTC. Translating gives CASSGVSVYEQYF.

About this clonotype itself: The junction does not match germline at one end; this may be a read error. The CDR3 loop reads CASSLAGASSGANLLTF. The CDR3 region has the DNA TGTGCCAGTAGCCTAGCGGGAGCCAGCTCTGGTGCCAACCTCCTGACTTTC. J is TRBJ2-6 and V is TRBV6-5, with 10 bases aligning to TRBD2. Germline-derived CDR1 and CDR2 are MNHEY and SVGAGI. The CDR3 sequence is 17 residues long.

Details on this clonotype: One end of the junction fails to match germline, which may point to a read error. The chain employs TRBV20-1 and TRBJ2-7, with D uncertain. The CDR3 extends over 12 amino acids. CDR1 is DFQATT and CDR2 is SNEGSKA in the germline V gene (reference sequence). CDR3 loop: CRASTVTYEQYF. The CDR3 DNA follows: TGCAGAGCTAGTACGGTTACCTACGAGCAGTACTTC.

Details on this clonotype: At one end the junction does not follow the germline gene, possibly because of a read error. The genes are TRBV29-1 and TRBJ2-3; D possibly corresponds to TRBD2 (5 bases). The CDR3 sequence is 15 residues long. The germline CDR1 and CDR2 sequences are SQVTM and ANQGSEA. The CDR3 DNA reads TGCAGCGTTACGTGTTCGAGCGGTAGCATAGATACTCAGTATTTT. It is translated as CSVTCSSGSIDTQYF.

The genes are TRBV11-2 and TRBJ2-5; TRBD2 agrees at 9 bases. The CDR3 sequence is 14 residues long. CDR1 and CDR2 from the germline V gene are SGHAT and FQNNGV. V shed 6 bases, J shed 5 bases, and the junction held 7 bases outside the gene matches. CDR3 DNA sequence: TGTGCCAGCAGGCCAGCGGGAGGATGGGAGACCCAGTACTTC. Protein sequence: CASRPAGGWETQYF.

Comment on this clonotype: The junction does not match germline at one end; this may be a read error. V and J are TRBV11-3 and TRBJ1-2; tentative D call: TRBD1 (5 bases). Germline values: CDR1 SGHNT, CDR2 YENEEA. The CDR3 loop spans 16 amino acids. CDR3 amino acids: CAISSPASGANYGYTF. DNA of the CDR3: TGTGCCATCAGCAGTCCGGCCTCGGGGGCTAACTATGGCTACACCTTC.

The gene calls are TRBV20-1 and TRBJ1-5; 7 bases agree with TRBD1. The CDR3 covers 19 residues. With 6 bases clipped from V and 8 bases from J, the junction kept 28 bases outside the gene matches. Germline CDR1 reads DFQATT; CDR2 reads SNEGSKA (reference sequence). CDR3 region: CSANNGMTGLMTTNKPQHF. The CDR3 DNA is TGCAGTGCAAACAATGGGATGACAGGGCTAATGACTACAAATAAGCCCCAGCATTTT.

For this clonotype: Germline and junction disagree at one end, which may indicate a read error. The chain uses TRBV29-1 and TRBJ2-4; 7 bases match TRBD2. Germline values: CDR1 SQVTM, CDR2 ANQGSEA. The CDR3 runs 15 residues. CDR3 protein: CSITDGRLAKNNQYF. CDR3 DNA: TGCAGCATTACGGATGGAAGACTAGCCAAAAACAATCAGTACTTC. The full variable domain, with the rest looked up from reference TRBV29-1 and TRBJ2-4, is SAVISQKPSRDICQRGTSLTIQCQVDSQVTMMFWYRQQPGQSLTLIATANQGSEATYESGFVIDKFPISRPNLTFSTLTVSNMSPEDSSIYLCSITDGRLAKNNQYFGAGTRLSVL.

For this clonotype: One end of the junction varies from germline; a read error may be responsible. The CDR3 protein is CASSPGQGANSSLLHF. As DNA, the CDR3 is TGTGCCAGCAGCCCGGGACAGGGGGCGAATAGTTCACTCCTCCACTTT. This rearrangement joins TRBV5-4 to TRBJ1-6, with 12 bases aligning to TRBD1. The germline CDR1 and CDR2 sequences are SGHNT and YYREEE (reference sequence). This CDR3 is built from 16 residues.

This clonotype was seen just once. J is TRBJ1-1 and V is TRBV12-3 or TRBV12-4, with 8 bases aligning to TRBD1. Trimming removed 6 bases from V and 4 bases from J; junction bases left unmatched: 16. This CDR3 has 17 residues. The CDR3 DNA follows: TGTGCCAGCAGCCCAAGGGAACAGGGGGTTTCGAGCACTGAAGCTTTCTTT. Translating gives CASSPREQGVSSTEAFF.